The 7 T cell receptor beta chains listed next were all sequenced from one sample in a study of graft-versus-host responses after intestinal transplantation. Measured with immunoSEQ multiplex PCR; TCRdb has only the in-frame clones, and not every one. The data show some 110,000 clones, with about 92% seen just once and under 1.5% held by the top ten. No antigens are known for them. Sequencing used unstimulated CD8+ T cells sorted from spleen or lymph node cells, obtained before transplant. The origin of the receptors is a human donor who was the organ donor for an intestinal transplant.

This clone was observed a single time. The chain couples TRBV25-1 to TRBJ2-1; D possibly corresponds to TRBD1 (5 bases). The V gene lost 3 bases and the J gene lost 6 bases, with 6 bases spanning the gap. Germline CDR1 is MGHDK and CDR2 is SYGVNS. This CDR3 is built from 12 residues. The CDR3 reads CASSDRVNEQFF. The CDR3 DNA is TGTGCCAGCAGTGACAGGGTCAATGAGCAGTTCTTC. Full variable domain (rest looked up from reference TRBV25-1 and TRBJ2-1): EADIYQTPRYLVIGTGKKITLECSQTMGHDKMYWYQQDPGMELHLIHYSYGVNSTEKGDLSSESTVSRIRTEHFPLTLESARPSHTSQYLCASSDRVNEQFFGPGTRLTVL.

This clone was seen once. V gene TRBV10-3 combines with J gene TRBJ1-1; D is unresolved. Trimming shortened V by 4 bases and J by 4 bases, and 16 bases separated the two germline ends. Germline V gene lookup returns CDR1 ENHRY and CDR2 SYGVKD. The length of the CDR3 is 15 residues. The CDR3 is CAISGLQEKGTEAFF. In nucleotides, the CDR3 is TGTGCCATCAGTGGGTTGCAGGAGAAGGGCACTGAAGCTTTCTTT.

The rearrangement joins TRBV25-1 to TRBJ1-5; D gene unclear. Germline V gives CDR1 MGHDK, CDR2 SYGVNS. This CDR3 has 15 amino acids. V gave up 2 bases and J gave up 4 bases, with 12 bases separating them. The CDR3, as DNA: TGTGCCAGCAGTGAACAAGGGTTGGGAAATCAGCCCCAGCATTTT. Translating gives CASSEQGLGNQPQHF.

V usage is TRBV11-2 and J usage is TRBJ2-3; D not certain. CDR1 SGHAT and CDR2 FQNNGV come from the germline V gene. The CDR3 totals 12 residues. V was clipped by 1 base and J by 4 bases, with 3 bases between them. The CDR3 spells CASSLGADTQYF. The CDR3 nucleotides read TGTGCCAGCAGCTTAGGGGCAGATACGCAGTATTTT.

The chain combines TRBV7-2 with TRBJ2-5, with TRBD1 matching 7 bases. Trimming removed 1 base from V and 5 bases from J; junction bases left unmatched: 1. The germline CDR1 and CDR2 sequences are SGHTA and FQGNSA. The CDR3 runs 13 residues. In DNA, the CDR3 is TGTGCCAGCAGCTTAGTACAGGGGGAGACCCAGTACTTC. Protein product: CASSLVQGETQYF.

The chain uses TRBV9 and TRBJ2-1; 7 positions agree with TRBD2. V shed 0 bases, J shed 4 bases, and the junction held 1 base outside the gene matches. This CDR3 region has 14 residues. The germline V gene encodes CDR1 SGDLS and CDR2 YYNGEE. The CDR3 sequence: CASSVVGGYNEQFF. The CDR3 bases are TGTGCCAGCAGCGTAGTGGGAGGGTACAATGAGCAGTTCTTC.

The V call is TRBV6-5, the J call TRBJ2-1; 9 positions match TRBD2. Looked up from germline, CDR1 is MNHEY and CDR2 is SVGAGI. The trim removed 2 bases at V and 6 bases at J, leaving 8 bases unmatched. This CDR3 has 16 amino acids. CDR3 in amino acids: CASSYSVAAGGNEQFF. In nucleotides, the CDR3 is TGTGCCAGCAGTTACAGTGTTGCAGCGGGAGGCAATGAGCAGTTCTTC.